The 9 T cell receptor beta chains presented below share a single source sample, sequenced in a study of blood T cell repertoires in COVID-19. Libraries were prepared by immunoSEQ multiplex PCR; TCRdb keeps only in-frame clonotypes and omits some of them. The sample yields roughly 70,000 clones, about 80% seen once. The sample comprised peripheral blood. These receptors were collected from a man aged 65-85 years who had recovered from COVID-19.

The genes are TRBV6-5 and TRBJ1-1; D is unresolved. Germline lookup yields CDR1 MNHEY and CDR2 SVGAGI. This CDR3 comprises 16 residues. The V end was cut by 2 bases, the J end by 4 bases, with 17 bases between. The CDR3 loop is CASSYLPGSGGTEAFF. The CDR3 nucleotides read TGTGCCAGCAGTTACCTGCCGGGATCCGGCGGCACTGAAGCTTTCTTT.

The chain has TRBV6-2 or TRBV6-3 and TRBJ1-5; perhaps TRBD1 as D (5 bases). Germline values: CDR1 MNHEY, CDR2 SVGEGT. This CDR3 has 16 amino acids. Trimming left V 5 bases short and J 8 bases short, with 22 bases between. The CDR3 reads CASSTVTVGRMEPQHF. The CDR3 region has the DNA TGTGCCAGCAGTACAGTGACAGTTGGTCGTATGGAGCCCCAGCATTTT.

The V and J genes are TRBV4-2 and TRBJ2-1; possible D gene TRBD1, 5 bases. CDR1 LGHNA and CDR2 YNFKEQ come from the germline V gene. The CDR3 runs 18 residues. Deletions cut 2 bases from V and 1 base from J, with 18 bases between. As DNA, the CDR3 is TGTGCCAGCAGCCAACCTCCCCAGGGCTCAGGGTCCTACAATGAGCAGTTCTTC. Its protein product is CASSQPPQGSGSYNEQFF.

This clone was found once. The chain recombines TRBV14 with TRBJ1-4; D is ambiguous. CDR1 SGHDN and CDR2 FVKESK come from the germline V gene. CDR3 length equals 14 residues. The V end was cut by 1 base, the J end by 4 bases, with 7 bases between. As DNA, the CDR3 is TGTGCCAGCAGCCAAGGAGGTTATAATGAAAAACTGTTTTTT. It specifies CASSQGGYNEKLFF.

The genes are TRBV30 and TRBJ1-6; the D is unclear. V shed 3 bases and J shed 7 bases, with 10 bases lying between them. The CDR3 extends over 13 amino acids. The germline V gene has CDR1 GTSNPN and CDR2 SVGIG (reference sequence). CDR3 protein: CAWRSLANSPLHF. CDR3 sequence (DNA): TGTGCCTGGAGGAGTCTAGCAAATTCACCCCTCCACTTT.

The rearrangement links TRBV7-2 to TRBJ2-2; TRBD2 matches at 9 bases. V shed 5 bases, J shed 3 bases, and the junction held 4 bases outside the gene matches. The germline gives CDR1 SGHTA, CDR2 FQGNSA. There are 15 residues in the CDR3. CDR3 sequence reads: CASSPLAGDTGELFF. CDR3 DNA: TGTGCCAGCAGCCCCTTAGCGGGAGACACCGGGGAGCTGTTTTTT.

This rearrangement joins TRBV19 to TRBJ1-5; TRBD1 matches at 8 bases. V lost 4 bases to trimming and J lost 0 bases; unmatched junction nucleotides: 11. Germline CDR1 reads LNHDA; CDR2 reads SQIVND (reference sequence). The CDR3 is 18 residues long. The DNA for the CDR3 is TGTGCCAGTAGTACCTCAGGGGGCGGGGGATATAGCAATCAGCCCCAGCATTTT. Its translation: CASSTSGGGGYSNQPQHF.

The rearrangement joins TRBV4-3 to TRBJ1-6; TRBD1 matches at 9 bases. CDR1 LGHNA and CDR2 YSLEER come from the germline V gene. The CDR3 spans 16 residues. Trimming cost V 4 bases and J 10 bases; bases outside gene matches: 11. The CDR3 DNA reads TGCGCCAGCAGCCGGGAGGGACAGGGTGTCGGATCACCCCTCCACTTT. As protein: CASSREGQGVGSPLHF.

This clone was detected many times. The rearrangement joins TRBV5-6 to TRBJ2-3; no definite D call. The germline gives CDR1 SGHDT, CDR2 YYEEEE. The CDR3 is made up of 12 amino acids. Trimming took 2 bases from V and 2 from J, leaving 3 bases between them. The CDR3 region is CASSFITDTQYF. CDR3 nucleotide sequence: TGTGCCAGCAGCTTCATCACAGATACGCAGTATTTT.